This TCR beta chain appears in the sequencing data of a study of long-term antiretroviral therapy in people with HIV. V was cut by 4 bases and J by 4 bases, with 11 bases left in between. This CDR3 is built from 13 residues. Germline V gene lookup returns CDR1 SGHRS and CDR2 YFSETQ. A v3.0 immunoSEQ assay was performed at survey level. Data came from immunoSEQ multiplex PCR; TCRdb stores just in-frame clones and leaves some out. In the table there are tens of thousands of clones, roughly four fifths of which are singletons. Each contributor possessed a minimum of one pre-ART and a minimum of two post-ART PBMC samples. Treatment locations for all participants with HIV were in the United States.

The chain employs TRBV5-1 and TRBJ1-1; weak D call: TRBD1 (5 bases). The clonotype comes from a man between 18 and 35 years old with HIV. The material was unsorted PBMCs, obtained 0.3 years after starting antiretroviral therapy. This CDR3 is CASSGQGFTEAFF. The CDR3 DNA reads as TGCGCCAGCAGCGGGCAGGGTTTCACTGAAGCTTTCTTT.